The T cell receptor (beta chain) described here comes from a study of T cells in localized non-small cell lung cancer. Study outcomes and limitations: It remains possible that heterogeneity exists, since only one tumor region was sequenced. The highest T cell clonality was in uninvolved adjacent lung, above tumor. A denser population of T cells in blood accompanied longer overall survival. Turning up in adjacent lung were a median approximately 60 of the top 100 tumor clones.

The V gene lost 0 bases and the J gene lost 1 base, with 9 bases spanning the gap. The CDR3 length is 15 residues. Germline V CDR1 and CDR2: SGDLS, YYNGEE. There are a few counts of this clone. The target antigen is unknown. The method was immunoSEQ multiplex PCR; TCRdb's version includes in-frame clones alone and lacks a portion of them. The sample includes about 40,000 clones, 81% of them seen just once. This clonotype was sampled from a male donor aged 60 or over with stage II lung adenocarcinoma. The J gene is TRBJ2-3, the V gene TRBV9, with D unclear. Sequencing used peripheral blood mononuclear cells, obtained before any cancer treatment. The CDR3 DNA reads TGTGCCAGCAGCGTAGGCGTCAGTGGCACAGATACGCAGTATTTT. Translated: CASSVGVSGTDTQYF.